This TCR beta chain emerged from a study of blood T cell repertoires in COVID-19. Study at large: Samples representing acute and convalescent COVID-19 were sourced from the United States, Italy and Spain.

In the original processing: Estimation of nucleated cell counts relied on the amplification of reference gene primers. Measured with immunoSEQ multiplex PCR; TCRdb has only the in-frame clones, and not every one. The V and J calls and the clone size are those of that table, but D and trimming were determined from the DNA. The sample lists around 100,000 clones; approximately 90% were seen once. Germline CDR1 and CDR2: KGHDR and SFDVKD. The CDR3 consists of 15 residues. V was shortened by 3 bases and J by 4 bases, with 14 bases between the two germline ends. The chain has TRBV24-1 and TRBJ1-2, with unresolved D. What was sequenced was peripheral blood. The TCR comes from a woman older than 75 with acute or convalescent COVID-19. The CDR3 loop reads CATSDATAGSYGYTF. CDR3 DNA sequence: TGTGCCACCAGTGATGCTACAGCGGGGTCCTATGGCTACACCTTC.